Sequencing of this T cell receptor beta chain was carried out in a study of T cells in Graves' hyperthyroidism and ophthalmopathy. Newly diagnosed hyperthyroidism, duration under 2 months, in patients aged 18 to 65. Exclusions: uncontrolled infection, other autoimmune disease, pregnancy, lactation. The study, taken as a whole, reports: Model-based prediction identified ophthalmopathy a median roughly 6.1 months prior to its onset. In the blood, most expanded thyroid clonotypes above 0.001 appeared as well.

Amplified regions were TCR beta CDR3 sequences from RNA transcripts. The HTBI set primed first-round TCR CDR3 RT-PCR. In TCRdb, the multiplex PCR reads were re-called with MiXCR into one record per CDR3 protein. The sample holds about 360,000 distinct CDR3 sequences, 13% seen once. Ten or more counts support this clonotype. Its cognate antigen is unknown. Germline V gene sequence: CDR1 SGHTA, CDR2 FQGNSA. The CDR3 totals 17 residues. Trimming took 5 bases from V and 7 from J; bases not matched to a gene: 16. The V and J genes are TRBV7-2 and TRBJ2-3, with 9 bases aligning to TRBD2. The receptor was derived from a young woman with Graves' hyperthyroidism. The material sequenced was blood. CDR3 residues: CASSPRVLRTSANTQYF. Here the CDR3 DNA reads TGTGCCAGCAGCCCCCGCGTCCTACGGACTAGCGCGAATACGCAGTATTTT.